This T cell receptor beta chain was recorded in a study of T-cell reconstitution after alpha-beta-depleted transplantation in children. The sample holds a few counts of this clonotype. Its specificity is not known. The CDR3 is made up of 14 amino acids. Germline assignment: CDR1 SGHTA and CDR2 FQGNSA. Deletions cut 6 bases from V and 1 base from J, with 12 bases between. Study results and caveats: As was reported, about two months after transplant, alpha-beta T cells came from several hundred expanded graft clones. Some patients owed their high day-60 TCRbeta diversity to surviving recipient T cells and thymic progenitors. Among T cells one year after transplant, newly produced cells accounted for most counts and diversity.

For TCRbeta, the library was prepared with unique molecular identifiers. In TCRdb, the PCR reads were re-called with MiXCR into one record per CDR3 protein. The sample lists around 90,000 distinct CDR3 sequences, 15% to 17% occurring once. Specimen: PBMCs, mostly from graft donor cells, collected 180 days after TCRalphabeta/CD19-depleted stem cell transplant. The sequence came from a male patient aged 2 to 10 who had a stem cell transplant for acute lymphoblastic leukemia, so the T cells may come from the graft donor. This chain links TRBV7-2 with TRBJ1-2; TRBD1 is a possible D gene (5 bases). The CDR3 DNA reads TGTGCCAGCAGGTTTACAGGATTTAACTATGGCTACACCTTC. This sequence encodes CASRFTGFNYGYTF.